The sequence of this T cell receptor (beta chain) was determined in a study of blood T cell repertoires in COVID-19. Study-wide context: COVID-19 samples from acute and convalescent phases originated in the United States, Italy and Spain. Sources were T cells, B-cell-depleted T cells, or PBMCs; the material itself was cDNA or gDNA.

Source study methods: Amplification with reference gene primers provided the estimates of nucleated cell counts. Sequencing used immunoSEQ multiplex PCR; TCRdb keeps in-frame clones, though not all of them. V and J calls and clone size come straight from that table; D and trimming were deduced from the DNA. The sample contains 400,000 or so clones, less than 95% of which appear only once. Cohorts were determined from participant-reported clinical history. Germline loops: CDR1 KGHDR, CDR2 SFDVKD. The CDR3 loop spans 16 amino acids. Trimming took 6 bases from V and 1 from J, leaving 16 bases between them.

Material: PBMCs or T cells enriched from blood (not recorded which). V and J are TRBV24-1 and TRBJ2-3; possible D gene TRBD1, 6 bases. The sequence was obtained from a man in his late teens or twenties who had recovered from COVID-19. The CDR3 here is CATSTPWAGGTDTQYF. CDR3 DNA sequence: TGTGCCACCAGTACCCCATGGGCAGGGGGCACAGATACGCAGTATTTT.